The TCR beta chain described here comes from a study of blood T cells in healthy people across ages. Broader study findings: CMV status of donors was unknown, possibly confounding expanded clonotype changes. Any conclusive comparison of naive versus antigen-experienced cells was prevented by using unsorted PBMCs.

In its sample, this clonotype was seen a few times. Its antigen is unidentified. Peripheral blood samples of 9.5 to 10 milliliters were drawn from each donor. The use of a sample-barcoded 5' primer and a J-beta primer mix characterized a second PCR of roughly 7 to 11 cycles. TCRdb reprocessed the 5' RACE reads via MiXCR and lists one record per CDR3 protein. This table holds about 580,000 distinct CDR3 sequences, around 48% found once. The V and J ends lost 0 bases and 2 bases, in that order; junction bases with no gene match: 11. CDR3 size: 18 residues. Germline V CDR1 and CDR2: ENHRY, SYGVKD. This sequence originates from a man older than 75 in good health. Sequencing input: blood. The V call is TRBV10-3, the J call TRBJ2-5; 8 positions agree with TRBD2. The CDR3 protein is CAISESKTTGTSQETQYF. In DNA, the CDR3 is TGTGCCATCAGTGAGTCGAAGACTACCGGGACTAGTCAAGAGACCCAGTACTTC.